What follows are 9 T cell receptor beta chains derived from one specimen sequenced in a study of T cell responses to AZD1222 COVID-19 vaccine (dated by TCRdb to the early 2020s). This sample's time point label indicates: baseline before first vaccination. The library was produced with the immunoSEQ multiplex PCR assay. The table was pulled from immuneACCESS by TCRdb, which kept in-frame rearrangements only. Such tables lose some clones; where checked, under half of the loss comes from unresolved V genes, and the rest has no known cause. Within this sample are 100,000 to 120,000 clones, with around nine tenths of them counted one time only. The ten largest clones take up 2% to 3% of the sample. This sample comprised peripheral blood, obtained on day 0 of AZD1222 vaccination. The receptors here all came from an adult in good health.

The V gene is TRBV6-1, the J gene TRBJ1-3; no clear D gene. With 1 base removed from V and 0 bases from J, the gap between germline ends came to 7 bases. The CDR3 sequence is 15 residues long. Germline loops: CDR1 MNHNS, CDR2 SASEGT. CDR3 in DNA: TGTGCCAGCAGTGAAGGTCCAGACTCTGGAAACACCATATATTTT. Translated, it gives CASSEGPDSGNTIYF.

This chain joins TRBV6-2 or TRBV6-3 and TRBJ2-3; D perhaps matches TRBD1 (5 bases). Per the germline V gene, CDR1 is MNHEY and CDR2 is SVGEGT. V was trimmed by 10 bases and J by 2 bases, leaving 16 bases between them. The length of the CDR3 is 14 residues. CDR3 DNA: TGTGCCACCACCCCTGGACAACCCACAGATACGCAGTATTTT. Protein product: CATTPGQPTDTQYF.

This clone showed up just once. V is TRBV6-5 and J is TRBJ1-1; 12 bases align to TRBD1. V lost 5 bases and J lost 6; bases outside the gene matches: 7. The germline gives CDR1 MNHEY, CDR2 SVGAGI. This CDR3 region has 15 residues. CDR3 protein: CASSKPGQGASEAFF. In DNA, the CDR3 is TGTGCCAGCAGTAAGCCGGGACAGGGGGCCTCTGAAGCTTTCTTT.

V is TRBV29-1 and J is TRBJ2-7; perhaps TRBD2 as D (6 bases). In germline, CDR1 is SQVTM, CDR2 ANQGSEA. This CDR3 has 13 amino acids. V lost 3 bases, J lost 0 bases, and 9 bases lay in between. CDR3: CSVDTGDSYEQYF. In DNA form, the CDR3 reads TGCAGCGTTGACACGGGGGACTCCTACGAGCAGTACTTC.

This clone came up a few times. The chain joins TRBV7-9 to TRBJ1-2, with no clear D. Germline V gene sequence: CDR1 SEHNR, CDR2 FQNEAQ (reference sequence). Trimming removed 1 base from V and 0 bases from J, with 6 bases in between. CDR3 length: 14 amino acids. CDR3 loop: CASSLGTTNYGYTF. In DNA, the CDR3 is TGTGCCAGCAGCTTAGGCACAACTAACTATGGCTACACCTTC.

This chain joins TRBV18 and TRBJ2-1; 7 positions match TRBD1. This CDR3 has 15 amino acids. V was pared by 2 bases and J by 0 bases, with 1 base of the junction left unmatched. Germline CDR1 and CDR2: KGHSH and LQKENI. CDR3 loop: CASSPTGDSYNEQFF. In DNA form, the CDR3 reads TGTGCCAGCTCACCAACAGGGGACTCCTACAATGAGCAGTTCTTC.

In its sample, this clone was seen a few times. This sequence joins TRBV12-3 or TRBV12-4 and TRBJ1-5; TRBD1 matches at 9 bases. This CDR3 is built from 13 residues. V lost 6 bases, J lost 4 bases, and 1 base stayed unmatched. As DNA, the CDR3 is TGTGCCAGCAGGGGGACAGGGAATCAGCCCCAGCATTTT. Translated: CASRGTGNQPQHF.

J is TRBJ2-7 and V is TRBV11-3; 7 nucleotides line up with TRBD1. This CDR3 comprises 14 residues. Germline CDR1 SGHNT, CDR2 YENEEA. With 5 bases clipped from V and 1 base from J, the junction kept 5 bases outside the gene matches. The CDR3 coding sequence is TGTGCCAGCAGCGGACAGGAGACGTCCTACGAGCAGTACTTC. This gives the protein CASSGQETSYEQYF.

CDR3 residues: CSASGQGSNHGYTF. CDR3 coding DNA: TGCAGTGCTAGTGGGCAGGGAAGTAATCATGGCTACACCTTC. The rearrangement joins TRBV20-1 to TRBJ1-2, with D perhaps matching TRBD1 (5 bases). The V gene lost 3 bases and the J gene lost 6 bases, with 17 bases spanning the gap. The CDR3 is 14 residues long. Germline CDR1 is DFQATT and CDR2 is SNEGSKA (reference sequence).